This T cell receptor beta chain comes out of a study of blood T cell repertoires in COVID-19. V lost 5 bases and J lost 3, with 17 bases in between. CDR1 is SGHTA and CDR2 is FQGNSA in the germline V gene. CDR3 size: 15 residues. In terms of age and location, participants ranged from about 18 to 100 years and lived in 24 US areas. Assignments of participants to cohorts depended upon their own reported clinical history. Donors in Cohort 3 counted as recovered after two negative PCRs, clearance, or symptom resolution. Here immunoSEQ multiplex PCR was the method, and the copy in TCRdb shows in-frame clones only, minus some. Here the sample spans around 46,000 clones, around 86% being singletons.

The sequenced sample consisted of PBMCs or T cells enriched from blood (not recorded which). This chain uses TRBV7-2 with TRBJ2-7; D unclear. The TCR was taken from a woman aged 45-65 years who had recovered from COVID-19. CDR3 coding DNA: TGTGCCAGCAGCCAGGAAAACATGGTTTTCTACGAGCAGTACTTC. Amino acid sequence: CASSQENMVFYEQYF.